In this sample, the clone carrying this TCR beta chain turned up many times. TCRdb reanalysed the RT-PCR reads using MiXCR and keeps one entry per CDR3 protein. Of almost 700,000 distinct CDR3 sequences in the sample, 14% were seen once. The CDR3 loop spans 10 amino acids. Trimming pared 7 bases from V and 9 bases from J, leaving 10 bases between. From germline, CDR1 is SQVTM and CDR2 ANQGSEA. J is TRBJ2-1 and V is TRBV29-1; D may be TRBD2 (5 bases). The sequence came from a female donor in good health, serving as a healthy control. Specimen: memory CD4+ T cells from blood. CDR3 protein: CSAGETEQFF. As DNA, the CDR3 is TGCAGCGCCGGGGAGACTGAGCAGTTCTTC.